The present T cell receptor beta chain was sequenced within a study of blood T cell repertoires in COVID-19. In the study overall: The United States, Italy and Spain were the sources of the acute and convalescent COVID-19 samples. In each case, the material was cDNA or gDNA derived from T cells, B-cell-depleted T cells, or PBMCs.

Per the study methods: Researchers report that nucleated cell counts were estimated from reference gene primer amplification. Generated by immunoSEQ multiplex PCR, the TCRdb table keeps only in-frame clones and is missing some. V and J calls and clone size follow that table, whereas D and trimming were derived from the DNA. The sample contains about 93,000 clones, about 80% of which appear only once. V was clipped by 5 bases and J by 4 bases; unmatched bases: 13. This CDR3 is 16 amino acids long. Germline lookup yields CDR1 MDHEN and CDR2 SYDVKM. The sequenced sample consisted of peripheral blood. This TCR derives from a human donor in a cohort sampled during active COVID-19. The V gene is TRBV28, the J gene TRBJ1-1, with TRBD1 matching over 7 bases. In DNA form, the CDR3 reads TGTGCCAGCAGTCCAAGTATAGGGGGCCGGGGCACTGAAGCTTTCTTT. Amino acids: CASSPSIGGRGTEAFF.